Presented here are 30 T cell receptor beta chains from one specimen sequenced in a study of blood T cells in healthy people across ages. A second PCR, run for roughly 7 to 12 cycles, used a sample-barcoded 5' primer plus a J-beta primer mix. TCRdb recomputed calls from the 5' RACE reads with MiXCR, one row per CDR3 protein. The table lists hundreds of thousands of distinct CDR3 sequences, 40% to 45% of them singletons. The sample comprised blood. The receptors were sampled from a man older than 75 in good health.

The V and J genes are TRBV7-2 and TRBJ2-1; 10 bases are a match to TRBD2. The trim removed 5 bases at V and 5 bases at J, leaving 9 bases unmatched. Looked up from germline, CDR1 is SGHTA and CDR2 is FQGNSA. The CDR3 length is 16 residues. The CDR3 region is CASSPTLAGDHNEQFF. The CDR3 region has the DNA TGTGCCAGCAGCCCCACTCTAGCGGGGGACCACAATGAGCAGTTCTTC.

This clonotype has a handful of counts. This chain links TRBV28 with TRBJ1-2; TRBD1 might be the D (5 bases). The CDR3 is made up of 14 amino acids. Germline V lookup: CDR1 MDHEN, CDR2 SYDVKM. V was cut by 4 bases and J by 7 bases, with 16 bases left in between. The DNA of the CDR3 is TGTGCCAGCAGTTGGGGACTGCGATCGGGTGGCTACACCTTC. Translation: CASSWGLRSGGYTF.

V is TRBV6-5 and J is TRBJ2-7; D unresolved. This CDR3 is 14 amino acids long. Germline assignment: CDR1 MNHEY and CDR2 SVGAGI. The V end was cut by 7 bases, the J end by 1 base, with 14 bases between. The CDR3 region has the DNA TGTGCCAGCAAGACCGAGACAAGGTCCTACGAGCAGTACTTC. As protein: CASKTETRSYEQYF.

This clonotype was seen only a few times. The V and J genes are TRBV14 and TRBJ2-1; no definite D call. CDR3 length equals 13 residues. V was trimmed by 2 bases and J by 7 bases, leaving 9 bases between them. From germline, CDR1 is SGHDN and CDR2 FVKESK. CDR3: CASSQTNGNEQFF. CDR3 DNA: TGTGCCAGCAGCCAAACTAATGGGAATGAGCAGTTCTTC. The full variable domain, rest sourced from reference TRBV14 and TRBJ2-1, is EAGVTQFPSHSVIEKGQTVTLRCDPISGHDNLYWYRRVMGKEIKFLLHFVKESKQDESGMPNNRFLAERTGGTYSTLKVQPAELEDSGVYFCASSQTNGNEQFFGPGTRLTVL.

This clonotype has ten or more counts. The V and J genes are TRBV20-1 and TRBJ2-7, with D unclear. The CDR3 extends over 16 amino acids. Trimming removed 6 bases from V and 2 bases from J, with 23 bases in between. CDR1 DFQATT and CDR2 SNEGSKA come from the germline V gene (reference sequence). The CDR3 here is CSATPPGSMSTYEQYF. The CDR3 DNA follows: TGCAGTGCCACCCCTCCTGGGTCCATGTCTACCTACGAGCAGTACTTC.

CDR3 in amino acids: CASSQEGTSGFSTDTQYF. The CDR3 DNA reads TGCGCCAGCAGCCAAGAGGGGACTAGCGGGTTTAGCACAGATACGCAGTATTTT. The J gene is TRBJ2-3, the V gene TRBV4-1; 12 bases align to TRBD2. J gave up 0 bases and V 0 bases, and 4 bases lay outside the gene matches. The CDR3 sequence is 18 residues long. Germline V gene sequence: CDR1 MGHRA, CDR2 YSYEKL.

This chain uses TRBV20-1 with TRBJ1-2, with 7 bases aligning to TRBD1. Germline V gene sequence: CDR1 DFQATT, CDR2 SNEGSKA (reference sequence). This CDR3 region has 13 residues. V gave up 7 bases and J gave up 4 bases; unmatched junction bases: 9. The CDR3 region has the DNA TGCAGTGTTATAGTCAGGACAGGCTATGGCTACACCTTC. This sequence encodes CSVIVRTGYGYTF.

The chain employs TRBV6-2 or TRBV6-3 and TRBJ2-4, with a weak D call TRBD2 (5 bases). The J call is in doubt because the DNA end fits TRBJ2-7 better. CDR3 size: 15 residues. Per the germline V gene, CDR1 is MNHEY and CDR2 is SVGEGT. CDR3: CASSFIPHTGNEQYF. In DNA, the CDR3 is TGTGCCAGCAGTTTTATCCCTCACACGGGGAACGAGCAGTACTTC.

There are many counts of this clonotype. In nucleotides, the CDR3 is TGTGCCAGCAGTTTGAATACTCGCTACGAGCAGTACTTC. Amino acids: CASSLNTRYEQYF. V usage is TRBV28 and J usage is TRBJ2-7; D is ambiguous. The CDR3 is 13 residues long. V gave up 3 bases and J gave up 3 bases, with 9 bases separating them. Looked up from germline, CDR1 is MDHEN and CDR2 is SYDVKM.

A few counts support this clonotype. The chain employs TRBV6-2 or TRBV6-3 and TRBJ1-2; maybe TRBD1 (5 bases). The CDR3 has 14 amino acids. V dropped 0 bases and J dropped 0 bases, with 5 bases sitting between them. CDR1 is MNHEY, CDR2 SVGEGT, per germline. The CDR3 loop reads CASSYSTANYGYTF. For the CDR3, the DNA is TGTGCCAGCAGTTACTCGACAGCTAACTATGGCTACACCTTC.

The rearrangement links TRBV7-2 to TRBJ2-6; a possible D gene is TRBD1 (5 bases). The CDR3 has 15 amino acids. V shed 5 bases and J shed 1 base, with 9 bases lying between them. The germline gives CDR1 SGHTA, CDR2 FQGNSA. The CDR3 spells CASSNRLSGANVLTF. CDR3 nucleotide sequence: TGTGCCAGCAGCAACAGGTTGTCTGGGGCCAACGTCCTGACTTTC.

This clonotype was observed a few times. The V call is TRBV20-1, the J call TRBJ1-2, with D possibly being TRBD1 (5 bases). The CDR3 is made up of 12 amino acids. Germline CDR1 DFQATT, CDR2 SNEGSKA (reference sequence). Trimming pared 3 bases from V and 7 bases from J, leaving 12 bases between. The CDR3 protein is CSASPGSSGYTF. DNA for the CDR3: TGCAGTGCTAGTCCAGGGTCCAGTGGCTACACCTTC.

The table lists this clonotype with a few counts. The chain joins TRBV7-9 to TRBJ2-7, with 8 bases that match TRBD1. The tail of the sequence fits TRBJ2-5 better, so the J call may be wrong. From germline, CDR1 is SEHNR and CDR2 FQNEAQ (reference sequence). The CDR3 is 14 residues long. Here the CDR3 reads CASSSYRGEETQYF. DNA of the CDR3: TGTGCCAGCAGCTCCTACAGGGGGGAGGAGACCCAGTACTTC.

To note about this clonotype: The junction and the germline gene differ at one end; a read error may be behind it. The rearrangement joins TRBV5-1 to TRBJ2-3; D gene uncertain. In germline, CDR1 is SGHRS, CDR2 YFSETQ. The CDR3 has 15 amino acids. The CDR3 DNA is TGTGCCAGCAGCTTAAGAGGAACTAGCACAGATACGCAGTATTTT. Residues: CASSLRGTSTDTQYF.

A few counts support this clonotype. The V call is TRBV7-2, the J call TRBJ2-5, with D possibly called TRBD1 or TRBD2 (5 bases each). Trimming pared 1 base from V and 2 bases from J, leaving 14 bases between. Germline V lookup: CDR1 SGHTA, CDR2 FQGNSA. CDR3 length: 16 residues. The CDR3 DNA reads as TGTGCCAGCAGCTTAGTTTTGGGGGTGGGGCAAGAGACCCAGTACTTC. The encoded protein is CASSLVLGVGQETQYF.

This clonotype was counted a few times. A read error may account for a junction end that differs from germline. The chain is built from TRBV5-4 and TRBJ2-2; D remains ambiguous. From germline, CDR1 is SGHNT and CDR2 YYREEE (reference sequence). The CDR3 is 19 residues long. The DNA of the CDR3 is TGTGCCAGCAGCTTTCCGGGCAGATCGGAATCTACGAATACCGGGGAGCTGTTTTTT. Translating it yields CASSFPGRSESTNTGELFF.

V usage is TRBV29-1 and J usage is TRBJ1-2; the match to TRBD1 covers 8 bases. J was trimmed by 6 bases and V by 1 base; bases with no gene match: 16. CDR1 and CDR2 (germline): SQVTM, ANQGSEA. This CDR3 has 17 residues. The CDR3 nucleotides are TGCAGCGTTGAAGTAATTCCCTCTACAAAACAGGGGGATGGCTACACCTTC. Its protein product is CSVEVIPSTKQGDGYTF.

The chain employs TRBV20-1 and TRBJ2-3; 8 bases fit TRBD2. V was clipped by 4 bases and J by 1 base; unmatched bases: 10. The CDR3 runs 16 residues. In germline, CDR1 is DFQATT, CDR2 SNEGSKA (reference sequence). In DNA, the CDR3 is TGCAGTGCTACCCTGGGCGGGAGGACACGCACAGATACGCAGTATTTT. Translating gives CSATLGGRTRTDTQYF.

This clonotype was picked up many times. V gene TRBV7-2 combines with J gene TRBJ2-7; no reliable D call. From germline, CDR1 is SGHTA and CDR2 FQGNSA. With 2 bases removed from V and 2 bases from J, the gap between germline ends came to 4 bases. The CDR3 covers 12 residues. The chain's CDR3 is CASSLTTYEQYF. CDR3 nucleotides: TGTGCCAGCAGCTTAACTACCTACGAGCAGTACTTC.

This rearrangement joins TRBV20-1 to TRBJ2-5, with 9 bases identical to TRBD1. The length of the CDR3 is 19 residues. Germline CDR1 is DFQATT and CDR2 is SNEGSKA (reference sequence). V lost 2 bases, J lost 1 base, and 17 bases stayed unmatched. The CDR3 sequence: CSARRVPGQGVPSQETQYF. The CDR3 DNA is TGCAGTGCTAGAAGAGTCCCGGGACAGGGCGTACCCTCCCAAGAGACCCAGTACTTC.

The sample holds a few counts of this clonotype. CDR3 sequence: CSAERLFGQQETQYF. CDR3 nucleotides: TGCAGTGCCGAGAGGCTCTTTGGGCAACAAGAGACCCAGTACTTC. J is TRBJ2-5 and V is TRBV20-1; the D is unclear. V lost 6 bases and J lost 2, with 19 bases in between. The germline V gene encodes CDR1 DFQATT and CDR2 SNEGSKA (reference sequence). The CDR3 is 15 amino acids.

The rearrangement uses TRBV6-2 or TRBV6-3 and TRBJ2-3; perhaps TRBD2 as D (7 bases). The CDR3 is made up of 17 amino acids. Germline CDR1 is MNHEY and CDR2 is SVGEGT. Deletions cut 0 bases from V and 0 bases from J, with 13 bases between. CDR3 coding DNA: TGTGCCAGCAGTTACTCGAAGGCGGGGGCTAGCACAGATACGCAGTATTTT. It translates to CASSYSKAGASTDTQYF.

This clonotype has just a few counts. V usage is TRBV4-3 and J usage is TRBJ1-2, with a possible D match to TRBD1 (6 bases). The germline V gene encodes CDR1 LGHNA and CDR2 YSLEER. This CDR3 spans 15 amino acids. The V and J ends lost 0 bases and 7 bases respectively, with 15 bases between them. For the CDR3, the DNA is TGCGCCAGCAGCCAAGAAAGTTTTGGGGGCTTTGGCTACACCTTC. The encoded protein is CASSQESFGGFGYTF.

The chain links TRBV20-1 to TRBJ2-3; D possibly uses TRBD1 or TRBD2 (5 bases each). The germline V gene has CDR1 DFQATT and CDR2 SNEGSKA (reference sequence). This CDR3 is 14 amino acids long. Trimming took off 0 bases at V and 2 bases at J, with 9 bases between the two ends. The CDR3 DNA reads TGCAGTGCTAGAGATCTTGGGACCACAGATACGCAGTATTTT. This sequence encodes CSARDLGTTDTQYF.

The chain employs TRBV7-3 and TRBJ1-2; tentatively, D is TRBD1 (5 bases). Trimming took off 5 bases at V and 7 bases at J, with 17 bases between the two ends. CDR1 SGHTA and CDR2 FQGTGA come from the germline V gene. CDR3 length equals 14 residues. The CDR3 nucleotides read TGTGCCAGCAGCCCATCCGCCAGGGTACGTGGCTACACCTTC. It specifies CASSPSARVRGYTF. The whole variable domain, remainder taken from reference TRBV7-3 and TRBJ1-2, is GAGVSQTPSNKVTEKGKYVELRCDPISGHTALYWYRQSLGQGPEFLIYFQGTGAADDSGLPNDRFFAVRPEGSVSTLKIQRTERGDSAVYLCASSPSARVRGYTFGSGTRLTVV.

The chain recombines TRBV20-1 with TRBJ1-5, with D perhaps TRBD1 (5 bases). With 1 base removed from V and 3 bases from J, the gap between germline ends came to 10 bases. Germline V gives CDR1 DFQATT, CDR2 SNEGSKA (reference sequence). The CDR3 contains 14 residues. The CDR3 bases are TGCAGTGCTAGAGCTAGGGGCCTCAATCAGCCCCAGCATTTT. This codes for CSARARGLNQPQHF.

The sample holds a few counts of this clonotype. The gene calls are TRBV7-2 and TRBJ2-7; D may be TRBD1 or TRBD2 (5 bases each). This CDR3 has 15 residues. V lost 2 bases and J 2 bases, leaving 13 bases between the germline ends. In germline, CDR1 is SGHTA, CDR2 FQGNSA. The CDR3 sequence: CASSLSGAATYEQYF. CDR3 DNA: TGTGCCAGCAGCTTATCCGGGGCAGCAACCTACGAGCAGTACTTC.

V is TRBV13 and J is TRBJ2-3, with a possible D match to TRBD1 (5 bases). CDR1 is PRHDT and CDR2 is FYEKMQ in the germline V gene (reference sequence). The CDR3 totals 16 residues. The V end was cut by 1 base, the J end by 2 bases, with 13 bases between. In DNA form, the CDR3 reads TGTGCCAGCAGCTTAGTGGCAGGGCTAATCACAGATACGCAGTATTTT. This codes for CASSLVAGLITDTQYF.

This clonotype was counted only a few times. J is TRBJ2-7 and V is TRBV30; TRBD2 aligns across 13 bases. V was clipped by 8 bases and J by 7 bases; unmatched bases: 14. From germline, CDR1 is GTSNPN and CDR2 SVGIG (reference sequence). CDR3 length: 15 amino acids. The CDR3 reads CAGESGTSGINEQYF. The CDR3, as DNA: TGTGCCGGAGAGTCCGGGACTAGCGGGATTAATGAGCAGTACTTC. The entire variable domain, with the rest obtained from reference TRBV30 and TRBJ2-7, is as follows: SQTIHQWPATLVQPVGSPLSLECTVEGTSNPNLYWYRQAAGRGLQLLFYSVGIGQISSEVPQNLSASRPQDRQFILSSKKLLLSDSGFYLCAGESGTSGINEQYFGPGTRLTVT.

The chain employs TRBV7-2 and TRBJ2-1, with TRBD2 matching 9 bases. The germline CDR1 and CDR2 sequences are SGHTA and FQGNSA. Germline trimming cut 1 base from V and 9 bases from J; bases unmatched to any gene: 7. The CDR3 runs 15 residues. In DNA, the CDR3 is TGTGCCAGCAGCTTAGAGGCTAGCGGGGTGGGTGAGCAGTTCTTC. Protein: CASSLEASGVGEQFF.